These T cell receptor beta chains were read from a single sample in a study of identical twins. MiXCR, run by TCRdb on the 5' RACE reads, gives a single entry per CDR3 protein. The sample lists approximately 220,000 distinct CDR3 sequences, around a tenth seen once, with just over 5% in the top ten. Sample: memory (CD45RO+) T cells sorted from blood. The receptors here all came from a woman under 30 in good health. CDR3s include the opening cysteine and the closing phenylalanine or tryptophan. Fields, in order: J gene, V gene, CDR3 length, clone size, D gene, CDR3 protein, CDR3 DNA. The D gene is left open where the match is weak. Clone size is not always given. Where it is, it says once, few, many or a class for expanded clones.

TRBJ2-7,TRBV2,14,NA,NA,CASREEPLTYEQYF,TGTGCCAGCAGGGAAGAACCGCTTACCTACGAGCAGTACTTC
TRBJ2-2,TRBV25-1,15,few,NA,CASSERRGHTGELFF,TGTGCCAGCAGTGAAAGGAGGGGGCACACCGGGGAGCTGTTTTTT
TRBJ1-2,TRBV7-6,17,many,NA,CASSLGGAYREWEGYTF,TGTGCCAGCAGCTTAGGGGGGGCCTACAGGGAGTGGGAAGGCTACACCTTC
TRBJ2-1,TRBV5-1,17,NA,NA,CASSCKIAGDPHNEQFF,TGCGCCAGCAGCTGTAAAATAGCAGGGGATCCCCACAATGAGCAGTTCTTC
TRBJ2-5,TRBV2,14,once,NA,CASISGPKTETQYF,TGTGCCAGCATTTCGGGACCCAAGACGGAGACCCAGTACTTC
TRBJ1-2,TRBV20-1,16,many,NA,CSARSATDQANYGYTF,TGCAGTGCTAGGTCTGCAACCGACCAAGCTAACTATGGCTACACCTTC
TRBJ2-1,TRBV12-3/TRBV12-4,13,NA,NA,CASIHGPYNEQFF,TGTGCCAGCATCCATGGCCCCTACAATGAGCAGTTCTTC
TRBJ1-1,TRBV6-1,15,few,NA,CASSEAERMNTEAFF,TGTGCCAGCAGTGAAGCGGAACGGATGAACACTGAAGCTTTCTTT
TRBJ1-2,TRBV29-1,12,NA,NA,CSVVPQGYGYTF,TGCAGCGTTGTTCCCCAGGGTTATGGCTACACCTTC
TRBJ2-7,TRBV4-3,15,many,TRBD2,CASSQAPSGTYEQYF,TGCGCCAGCAGCCAAGCGCCTAGCGGTACCTACGAGCAGTACTTC
TRBJ2-7,TRBV4-1,14,NA,TRBD2,CASSQRDYSYEQYF,TGCGCCAGCAGCCAGAGGGACTACTCCTACGAGCAGTACTTC
TRBJ2-1,TRBV6-2/TRBV6-3,16,NA,TRBD2,CASSTRLAGDYNEQFF,TGTGCCAGCAGTACCCGACTAGCGGGAGACTACAATGAGCAGTTCTTC
TRBJ1-2,TRBV7-2,13,NA,NA,CASSFSKNYGYTF,TGTGCCAGCAGCTTCTCGAAGAACTATGGCTACACCTTC
TRBJ2-3,TRBV29-1,15,NA,NA,CSVEGASEATDTQYF,TGCAGCGTTGAAGGCGCTAGCGAAGCCACAGATACGCAGTATTTT
TRBJ2-5,TRBV10-3,14,few,TRBD1,CAISPGQGQETQYF,TGTGCCATCAGTCCGGGACAGGGCCAAGAGACCCAGTACTTC
TRBJ2-3,TRBV3-1,17,many,NA,CASSEGGRPVRGGTQYF,TGTGCCAGCAGCGAGGGAGGAAGGCCGGTGAGGGGGGGTACGCAGTATTTT
TRBJ1-6,TRBV11-2,13,few,NA,CASSVEGSSPLHF,TGTGCCAGCAGCGTAGAAGGTTCTTCACCCCTCCACTTT
TRBJ1-2,TRBV5-5,15,many,NA,CASSPLGRGPYGYTF,TGTGCCAGCAGCCCCTTGGGGCGGGGTCCCTATGGCTACACCTTC
TRBJ2-1,TRBV10-2,16,many,NA,CASSRYGRLSYNEQFF,TGCGCCAGCAGCCGCTACGGACGGCTATCCTACAATGAGCAGTTCTTC
TRBJ2-1,TRBV21-1,16,few,NA,CASSTLAGITYNEQFF,TGTGCCAGCAGCACCCTAGCGGGAATTACCTACAATGAGCAGTTCTTC
TRBJ2-7,TRBV7-3,13,few,NA,CASSRGVAYEQYF,TGTGCCAGCAGCAGGGGGGTCGCCTACGAGCAGTACTTC
TRBJ2-1,TRBV7-3,15,NA,TRBD1,CASSPRTGQKHEQFF,TGTGCCAGCAGCCCTCGGACAGGCCAGAAGCATGAGCAGTTCTTC
TRBJ1-2,TRBV30,14,NA,TRBD1,CAWSRRDRGLGYTF,TGTGCCTGGAGTAGGCGGGACAGGGGTTTAGGCTACACCTTC
TRBJ1-5,TRBV3-1,15,few,NA,CASSPPGGTNQPQHF,TGTGCCAGCAGCCCCCCGGGGGGTACCAATCAGCCCCAGCATTTT
TRBJ2-3,TRBV5-1,15,many,NA,CASSLRPQFLDTQYF,TGCGCCAGCAGCTTGAGGCCCCAGTTTCTAGATACGCAGTATTTT
TRBJ1-3,TRBV13,13,NA,NA,CASSLRGGNTIYF,TGTGCCAGCAGCTTGCGGGGAGGAAACACCATATATTTT
TRBJ1-4,TRBV20-1,12,NA,TRBD1,CSATGDSAKLFF,TGCAGTGCTACCGGGGACAGTGCAAAACTGTTTTTT
TRBJ2-5,TRBV12-5,14,few,NA,CASGAGPLQETQYF,TGTGCTAGTGGCGCAGGACCATTACAAGAGACCCAGTACTTC
TRBJ2-3,TRBV20-1,15,NA,TRBD2,CSARPLRTSVDTQYF,TGCAGTGCTAGACCCCTCCGGACTAGCGTGGATACGCAGTATTTT
TRBJ1-2,TRBV7-2,16,many,NA,CASSLGWDMLFYGYTF,TGTGCCAGCAGCTTAGGGTGGGACATGCTCTTCTATGGCTACACCTTC
TRBJ2-1,TRBV30,11,few,NA,CAWSVGVQQFF,TGTGCCTGGAGTGTGGGGGTACAGCAGTTCTTC
TRBJ1-2,TRBV5-1,14,many,NA,CASSLAWDTYGYTF,TGCGCCAGCAGCTTGGCATGGGACACCTATGGCTACACCTTC
TRBJ2-1,TRBV9,13,few,NA,CASSRVSTNEQFF,TGTGCCAGCAGCCGCGTGAGTACCAATGAGCAGTTCTTC
TRBJ2-1,TRBV27,15,NA,NA,CASSLAATFNNEQFF,TGTGCCAGCAGTTTAGCGGCTACCTTCAACAATGAGCAGTTCTTC
TRBJ2-6,TRBV20-1,14,NA,NA,CSATGYSGANVLTF,TGCAGTGCCACGGGGTACTCTGGGGCCAACGTCCTGACTTTC
TRBJ2-1,TRBV11-1,15,few,NA,CASSLWGEGHNEQFF,TGTGCCAGCAGCTTATGGGGTGAAGGGCACAATGAGCAGTTCTTC
TRBJ2-5,TRBV29-1,13,many,NA,CSPLTPNDGTQYF,TGCAGCCCCCTCACGCCCAACGATGGGACCCAGTACTTC
TRBJ1-1,TRBV6-2/TRBV6-3,15,NA,NA,CASRPSNGEVTEAFF,TGTGCCAGCAGACCATCCAACGGGGAGGTCACTGAAGCTTTCTTT
TRBJ2-5,TRBV9,16,NA,TRBD1,CASSVTTGVTVETQYF,TGTGCCAGCAGCGTGACTACAGGGGTTACGGTGGAGACCCAGTACTTC
TRBJ2-7,TRBV10-1,12,many,TRBD2,CASRLAGAEQYF,TGCGCCAGCAGACTAGCGGGAGCCGAGCAGTACTTC
TRBJ2-7,TRBV20-1,13,few,NA,CSATGRKTYEQYF,TGCAGTGCCACCGGACGGAAGACCTACGAGCAGTACTTC
TRBJ2-1,TRBV21-1,14,NA,NA,CASSKGGGMNEQFF,TGTGCCAGCAGCAAGGGCGGGGGGATGAATGAGCAGTTCTTC
TRBJ2-5,TRBV5-1,14,many,NA,CASSLGQAKETQYF,TGCGCCAGCAGCTTGGGACAGGCTAAAGAGACCCAGTACTTC
TRBJ1-6,TRBV2,15,NA,NA,CASSVMGPYNSPLHF,TGTGCCAGCAGTGTAATGGGACCTTATAATTCACCCCTCCACTTT
TRBJ2-2,TRBV7-2,14,many,NA,CASSLLANTGELFF,TGTGCCAGCAGCCTATTGGCTAACACCGGGGAGCTGTTTTTT
TRBJ2-7,TRBV12-3/TRBV12-4,16,few,TRBD2,CASSPGASGGTYEQYF,TGTGCCAGCAGTCCCGGGGCTAGCGGGGGCACCTACGAGCAGTACTTC
TRBJ2-3,TRBV7-2,13,NA,TRBD1,CASKYTGDNTQYF,TGTGCCAGCAAATATACAGGGGACAATACGCAGTATTTT
TRBJ2-1,TRBV3-1,15,NA,TRBD2,CASSQLAGGNNEQFF,TGTGCCAGCAGCCAACTAGCGGGGGGCAACAATGAGCAGTTCTTC
TRBJ2-1,TRBV29-1,11,few,NA,CSADKGNEQFF,TGCAGCGCGGACAAGGGGAATGAGCAGTTCTTC
TRBJ1-1,TRBV10-2,15,NA,NA,CASSDLWGRPTEAFF,TGCGCCAGCAGTGATCTCTGGGGGAGGCCCACTGAAGCTTTCTTT
TRBJ1-6,TRBV6-5,15,few,NA,CASSYRQGKGSPLHF,TGTGCCAGCAGTTACCGCCAGGGCAAAGGTTCACCCCTCCACTTT
TRBJ1-1,TRBV3-1,14,many,NA,CASSQVGANTEAFF,TGTGCCAGCAGCCAAGTAGGGGCGAACACTGAAGCTTTCTTT
TRBJ1-2,TRBV20-1,12,few,TRBD1,CSVRTGLYGYTF,TGCAGTGTTAGGACAGGGCTGTATGGCTACACCTTC
TRBJ2-2,TRBV11-3,17,NA,NA,CASSFGEWTELTGELFF,TGTGCCAGCAGCTTCGGGGAATGGACAGAACTCACCGGGGAGCTGTTTTTT
TRBJ1-4,TRBV7-8,15,many,TRBD1,CASSLRTGANEKLFF,TGTGCCAGCAGCCTCCGGACAGGGGCGAATGAAAAACTGTTTTTT
TRBJ1-1,TRBV7-2,15,medium-sized,NA,CASSTQDRRNTEAFF,TGTGCCAGCAGCACCCAGGACAGAAGGAACACTGAAGCTTTCTTT
TRBJ2-1,TRBV12-3/TRBV12-4,13,many,NA,CASSTDGPNEQFF,TGTGCCAGCAGTACGGACGGGCCCAATGAGCAGTTCTTC
TRBJ1-2,TRBV12-3/TRBV12-4,12,many,NA,CASSLRERGYTF,TGTGCCAGCAGTTTAAGAGAAAGGGGCTACACCTTC
TRBJ1-3,TRBV6-2/TRBV6-3,13,few,NA,CASSYDRRNTIYF,TGTGCCAGCAGTTATGATCGGCGAAACACCATATATTTT
TRBJ1-1,TRBV2,16,NA,NA,CASSEEGARWNTEAFF,TGTGCCAGCAGTGAAGAAGGGGCCAGGTGGAACACTGAAGCTTTCTTT